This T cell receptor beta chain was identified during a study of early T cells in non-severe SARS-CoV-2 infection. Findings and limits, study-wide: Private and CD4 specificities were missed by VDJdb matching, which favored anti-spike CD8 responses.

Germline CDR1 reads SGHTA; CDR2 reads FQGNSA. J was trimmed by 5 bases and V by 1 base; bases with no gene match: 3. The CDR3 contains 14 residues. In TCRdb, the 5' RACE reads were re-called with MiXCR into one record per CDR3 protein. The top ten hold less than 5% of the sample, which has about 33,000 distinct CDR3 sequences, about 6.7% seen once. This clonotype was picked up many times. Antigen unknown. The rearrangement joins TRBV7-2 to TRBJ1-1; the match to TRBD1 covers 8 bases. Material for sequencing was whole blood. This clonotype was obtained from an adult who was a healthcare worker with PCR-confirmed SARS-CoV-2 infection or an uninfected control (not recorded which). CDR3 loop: CASSLGQGITEAFF. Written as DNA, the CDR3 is TGTGCCAGCAGCTTAGGACAGGGGATAACTGAAGCTTTCTTT. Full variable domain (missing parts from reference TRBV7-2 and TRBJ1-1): GAGVSQSPSNKVTEKGKDVELRCDPISGHTALYWYRQSLGQGLEFLIYFQGNSAPDKSGLPSDRFSAERTGGSVSTLTIQRTQQEDSAVYLCASSLGQGITEAFFGQGTRLTVV.